The clone carrying this T cell receptor beta chain has only one observation. What it recognizes is unknown. Since a much larger clone is just one base distant, this may be a read error. A J-beta primer mix and a sample-barcoded 5' primer were used in a second PCR of about 7 to 11 cycles. TCRdb reprocessed the 5' RACE reads with MiXCR, giving one entry per CDR3 protein. The sample has around 1,500,000 distinct CDR3 sequences, approximately 42% seen once. This entry is derived from a study of blood T cells in healthy people across ages. Looked up from germline, CDR1 is ENHRY and CDR2 is SYGVKD. The trim removed 7 bases at V and 7 bases at J, leaving 17 bases unmatched. This CDR3 spans 17 amino acids. Each of the donors had approximately 10 milliliters of peripheral blood drawn into EDTA-treated Vacutainer tubes. Study outcomes and limitations: While age rose, TCR beta diversity per million T cells dropped in a roughly linear way.

Sequenced sample: blood. The V and J genes are TRBV10-3 and TRBJ2-1; 9 bases are a match to TRBD2. This clonotype was sampled from a woman between 18 and 29 years old in good health. This CDR3 is CAITKNDRTSENNEQFF. DNA for the CDR3: TGTGCCATCACTAAAAACGATAGGACTAGCGAGAATAATGAGCAGTTCTTC.